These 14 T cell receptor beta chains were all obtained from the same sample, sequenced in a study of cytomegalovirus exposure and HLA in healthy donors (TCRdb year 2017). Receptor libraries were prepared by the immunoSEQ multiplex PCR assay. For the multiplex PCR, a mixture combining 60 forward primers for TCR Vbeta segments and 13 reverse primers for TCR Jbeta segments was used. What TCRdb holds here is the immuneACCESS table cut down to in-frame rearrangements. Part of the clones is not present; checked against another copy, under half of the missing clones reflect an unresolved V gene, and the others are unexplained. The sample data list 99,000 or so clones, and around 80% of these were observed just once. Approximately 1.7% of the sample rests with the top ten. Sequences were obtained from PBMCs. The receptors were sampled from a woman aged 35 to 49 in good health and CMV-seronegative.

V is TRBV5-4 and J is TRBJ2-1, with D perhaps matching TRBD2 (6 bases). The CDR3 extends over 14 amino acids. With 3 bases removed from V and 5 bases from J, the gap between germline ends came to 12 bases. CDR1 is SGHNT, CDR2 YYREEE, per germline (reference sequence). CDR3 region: CASSSLAFNNEQFF. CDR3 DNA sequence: TGTGCCAGCAGCTCCCTAGCGTTTAACAATGAGCAGTTCTTC.

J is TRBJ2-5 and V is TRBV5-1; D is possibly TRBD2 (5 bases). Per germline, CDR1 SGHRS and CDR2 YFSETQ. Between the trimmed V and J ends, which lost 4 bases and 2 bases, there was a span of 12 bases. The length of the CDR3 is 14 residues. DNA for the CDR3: TGCGCCAGCAGCAAGGACTCCCAACAAGAGACCCAGTACTTC. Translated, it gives CASSKDSQQETQYF.

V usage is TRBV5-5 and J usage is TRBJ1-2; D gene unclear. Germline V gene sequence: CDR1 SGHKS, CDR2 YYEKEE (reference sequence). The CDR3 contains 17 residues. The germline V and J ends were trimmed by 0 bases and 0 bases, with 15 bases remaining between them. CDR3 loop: CASSLDRRNVANYGYTF. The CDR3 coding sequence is TGTGCCAGCAGCTTGGACCGCAGGAATGTTGCTAACTATGGCTACACCTTC.

CDR3 sequence (DNA): TGTGCCAGCAGCAACAGAATAGTAACGAACACCGGGGAGCTGTTTTTT. Protein product: CASSNRIVTNTGELFF. The rearrangement joins TRBV7-2 to TRBJ2-2; no clear D gene. The V and J ends lost 5 bases and 0 bases respectively, with 13 bases between them. CDR1 is SGHTA, CDR2 FQGNSA, per germline. The CDR3 has 16 amino acids.

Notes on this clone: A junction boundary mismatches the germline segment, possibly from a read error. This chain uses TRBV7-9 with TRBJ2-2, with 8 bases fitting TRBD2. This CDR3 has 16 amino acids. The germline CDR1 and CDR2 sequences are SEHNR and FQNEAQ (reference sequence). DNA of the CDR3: TGTTCCAGCAGCCTCAGTCTAGCGGGTAGAGGCGGGGAGCTGTTTTTT. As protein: CSSSLSLAGRGGELFF.

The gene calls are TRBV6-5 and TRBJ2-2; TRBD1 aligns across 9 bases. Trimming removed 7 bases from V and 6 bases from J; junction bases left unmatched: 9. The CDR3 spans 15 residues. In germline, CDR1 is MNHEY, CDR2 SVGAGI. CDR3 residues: CASKEGTGMAGELFF. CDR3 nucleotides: TGTGCCAGCAAGGAGGGGACAGGGATGGCCGGGGAGCTGTTTTTT.

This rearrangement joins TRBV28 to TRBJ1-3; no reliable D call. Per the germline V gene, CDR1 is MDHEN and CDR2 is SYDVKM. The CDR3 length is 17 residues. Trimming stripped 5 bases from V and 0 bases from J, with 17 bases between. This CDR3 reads CASSLSRGSLSGNTIYF. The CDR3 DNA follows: TGTGCCAGCAGTCTAAGTCGCGGCAGCCTCTCTGGAAACACCATATATTTT.

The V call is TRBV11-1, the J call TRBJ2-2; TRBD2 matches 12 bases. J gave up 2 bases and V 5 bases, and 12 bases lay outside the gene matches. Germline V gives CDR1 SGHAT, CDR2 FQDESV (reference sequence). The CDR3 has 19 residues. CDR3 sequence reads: CASSPTPGLAGSNTGELFF. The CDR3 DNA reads TGTGCCAGCAGCCCTACGCCGGGACTAGCGGGCTCTAACACCGGGGAGCTGTTTTTT.

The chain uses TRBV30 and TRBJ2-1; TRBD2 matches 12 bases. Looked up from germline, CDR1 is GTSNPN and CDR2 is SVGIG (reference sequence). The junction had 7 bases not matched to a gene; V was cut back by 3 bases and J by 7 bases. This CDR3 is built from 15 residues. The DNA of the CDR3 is TGTGCCTGGAGCTTGACTAGCGGGAGATTAAATGAGCAGTTCTTC. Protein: CAWSLTSGRLNEQFF.

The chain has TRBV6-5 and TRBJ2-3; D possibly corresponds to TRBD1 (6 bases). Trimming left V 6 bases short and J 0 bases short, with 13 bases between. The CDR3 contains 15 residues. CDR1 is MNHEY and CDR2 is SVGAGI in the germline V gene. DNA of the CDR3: TGTGCCAGCAGGAAGGGGGTGATGAGCACAGATACGCAGTATTTT. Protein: CASRKGVMSTDTQYF.

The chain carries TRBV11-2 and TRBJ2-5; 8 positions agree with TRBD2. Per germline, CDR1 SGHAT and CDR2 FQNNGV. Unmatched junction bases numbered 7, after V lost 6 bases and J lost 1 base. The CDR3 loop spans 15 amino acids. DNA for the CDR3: TGTGCCAGCAGTTCTAGCGGGTACCGCCAAGAGACCCAGTACTTC. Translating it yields CASSSSGYRQETQYF.

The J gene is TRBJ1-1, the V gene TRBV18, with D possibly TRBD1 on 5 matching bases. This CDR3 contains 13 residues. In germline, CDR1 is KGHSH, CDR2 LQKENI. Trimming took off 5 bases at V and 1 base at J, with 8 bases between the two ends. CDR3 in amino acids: CASSVRENTEAFF. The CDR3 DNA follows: TGTGCCAGCTCAGTCAGGGAGAACACTGAAGCTTTCTTT. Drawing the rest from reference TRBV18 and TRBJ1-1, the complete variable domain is NAGVMQNPRHLVRRRGQEARLRCSPMKGHSHVYWYRQLPEEGLKFMVYLQKENIIDESGMPKERFSAEFPKEGPSILRIQQVVRGDSAAYFCASSVRENTEAFFGQGTRLTVV.

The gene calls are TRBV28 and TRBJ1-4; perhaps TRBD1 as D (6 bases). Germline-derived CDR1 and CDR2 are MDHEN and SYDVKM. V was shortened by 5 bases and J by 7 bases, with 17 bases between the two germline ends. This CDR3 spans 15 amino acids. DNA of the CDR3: TGTGCCAGCAGTCCCTTACAGGGTCCGAGTGAAAAACTGTTTTTT. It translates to CASSPLQGPSEKLFF.

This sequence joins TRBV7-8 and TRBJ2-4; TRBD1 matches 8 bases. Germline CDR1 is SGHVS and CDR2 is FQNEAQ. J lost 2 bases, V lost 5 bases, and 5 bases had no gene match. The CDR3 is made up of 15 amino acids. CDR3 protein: CASSPGGGTKNIQYF. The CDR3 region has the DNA TGTGCCAGCAGCCCAGGGGGCGGAACCAAAAACATTCAGTACTTC.